This TCR beta chain was sequenced in a study of shared clonotypes between healthy human individuals. The CDR3 contains 15 residues. Trimming took off 5 bases at V and 7 bases at J, with 20 bases between the two ends. Germline V CDR1 and CDR2: SEHNR, FQNEAQ (reference sequence). Here immunoSEQ multiplex PCR was the method, and the copy in TCRdb shows in-frame clones only, minus some. This table has 2 million to 2.5 million clones, approximately 96% appearing once. The clonotype originates from a man aged 18-30 years in good health. V gene TRBV7-9 combines with J gene TRBJ1-2; tentative D call: TRBD1 (5 bases). Sequenced sample: naive CD4+ T cells sorted from blood. Regarding subset: CD45RA+ positively selected. In DNA form, the CDR3 reads TGTGCCAGCAGCGCGAGAGGGGCAGGTCCGGGTGGCTACACCTTC. As protein: CASSARGAGPGGYTF.